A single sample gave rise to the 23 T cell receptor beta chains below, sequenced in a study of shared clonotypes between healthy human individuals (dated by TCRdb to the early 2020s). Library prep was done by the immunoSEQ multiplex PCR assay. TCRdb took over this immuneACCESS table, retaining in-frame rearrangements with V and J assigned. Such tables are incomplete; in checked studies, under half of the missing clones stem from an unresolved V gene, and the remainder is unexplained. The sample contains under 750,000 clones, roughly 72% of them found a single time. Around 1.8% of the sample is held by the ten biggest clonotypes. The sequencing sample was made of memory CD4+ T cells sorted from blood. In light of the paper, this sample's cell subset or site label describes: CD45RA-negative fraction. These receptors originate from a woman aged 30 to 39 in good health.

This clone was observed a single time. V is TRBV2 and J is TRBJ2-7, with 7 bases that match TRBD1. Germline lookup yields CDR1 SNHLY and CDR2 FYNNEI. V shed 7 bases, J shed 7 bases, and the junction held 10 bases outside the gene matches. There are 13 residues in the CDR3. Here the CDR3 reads CASNYLAGGEQYF. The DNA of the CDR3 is TGTGCCAGCAATTATTTGGCAGGGGGTGAGCAGTACTTC. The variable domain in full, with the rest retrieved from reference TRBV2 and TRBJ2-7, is EPEVTQTPSHQVTQMGQEVILRCVPISNHLYFYWYRQILGQKVEFLVSFYNNEISEKSEIFDDQFSVERPDGSNFTLKIRSTKLEDSAMYFCASNYLAGGEQYFGPGTRLTVT.

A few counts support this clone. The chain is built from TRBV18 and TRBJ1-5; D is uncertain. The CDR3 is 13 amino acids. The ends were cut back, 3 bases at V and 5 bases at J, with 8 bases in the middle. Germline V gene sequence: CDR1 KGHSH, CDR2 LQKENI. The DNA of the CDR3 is TGTGCCAGCTCACCCAAAGCAGATCAGCCCCAGCATTTT. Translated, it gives CASSPKADQPQHF.

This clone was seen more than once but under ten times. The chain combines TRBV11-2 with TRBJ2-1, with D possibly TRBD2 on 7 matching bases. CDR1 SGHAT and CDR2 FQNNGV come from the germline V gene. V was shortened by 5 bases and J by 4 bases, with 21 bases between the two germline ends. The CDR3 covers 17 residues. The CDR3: CASSRDGGGVSYNEQFF. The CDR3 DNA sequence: TGTGCCAGCAGCAGAGACGGCGGGGGCGTTAGTTACAATGAGCAGTTCTTC. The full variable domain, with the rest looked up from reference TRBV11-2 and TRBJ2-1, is EAGVAQSPRYKIIEKRQSVAFWCNPISGHATLYWYQQILGQGPKLLIQFQNNGVVDDSQLPKDRFSAERLKGVDSTLKIQPAKLEDSAVYLCASSRDGGGVSYNEQFFGPGTRLTVL.

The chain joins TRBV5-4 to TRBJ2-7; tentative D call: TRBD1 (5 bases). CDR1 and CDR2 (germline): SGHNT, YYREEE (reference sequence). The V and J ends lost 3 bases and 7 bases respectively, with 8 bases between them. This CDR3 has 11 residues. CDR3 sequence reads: CASSWGPEQYF. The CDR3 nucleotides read TGTGCCAGCAGCTGGGGCCCGGAGCAGTACTTC.

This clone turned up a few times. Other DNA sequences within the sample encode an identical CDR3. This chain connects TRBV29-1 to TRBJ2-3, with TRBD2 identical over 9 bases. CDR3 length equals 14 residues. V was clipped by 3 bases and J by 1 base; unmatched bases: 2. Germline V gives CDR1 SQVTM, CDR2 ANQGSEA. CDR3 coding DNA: TGCAGCGTTGAGTTAGCGGGAGGCACAGATACGCAGTATTTT. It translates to CSVELAGGTDTQYF.

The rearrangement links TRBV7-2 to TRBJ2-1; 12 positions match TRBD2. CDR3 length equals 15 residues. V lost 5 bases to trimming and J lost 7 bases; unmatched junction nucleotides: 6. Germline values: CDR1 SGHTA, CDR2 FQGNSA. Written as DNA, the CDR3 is TGTGCCAGCAGCACGAGACTAGCGGGAGTTAATGAGCAGTTCTTC. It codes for CASSTRLAGVNEQFF.

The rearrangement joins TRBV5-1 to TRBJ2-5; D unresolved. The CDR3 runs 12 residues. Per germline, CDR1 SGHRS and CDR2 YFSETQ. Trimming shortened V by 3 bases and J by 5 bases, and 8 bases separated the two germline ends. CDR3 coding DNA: TGCGCCAGCAGCTACAATGGGGAGACCCAGTACTTC. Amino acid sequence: CASSYNGETQYF.

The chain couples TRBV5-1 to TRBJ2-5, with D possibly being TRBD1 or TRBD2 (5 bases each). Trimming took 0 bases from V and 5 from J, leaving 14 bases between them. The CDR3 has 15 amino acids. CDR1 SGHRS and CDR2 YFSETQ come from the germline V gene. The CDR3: CASSLVDGASETQYF. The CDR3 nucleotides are TGCGCCAGCAGCTTGGTTGACGGGGCGTCGGAGACCCAGTACTTC.

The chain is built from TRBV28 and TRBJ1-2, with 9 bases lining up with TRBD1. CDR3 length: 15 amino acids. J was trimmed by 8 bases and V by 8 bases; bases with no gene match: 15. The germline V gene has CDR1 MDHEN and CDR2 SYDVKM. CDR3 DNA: TGTGCCAGCCTCACCCAGTTACAGGGGGCCCGGGGCTACACCTTC. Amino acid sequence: CASLTQLQGARGYTF.

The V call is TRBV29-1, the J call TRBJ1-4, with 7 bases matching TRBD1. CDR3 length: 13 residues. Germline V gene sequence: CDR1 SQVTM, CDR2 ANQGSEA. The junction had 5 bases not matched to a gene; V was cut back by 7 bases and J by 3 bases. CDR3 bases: TGCAGCGGGCGGGACAGTCCTAATGAAAAACTGTTTTTT. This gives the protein CSGRDSPNEKLFF.

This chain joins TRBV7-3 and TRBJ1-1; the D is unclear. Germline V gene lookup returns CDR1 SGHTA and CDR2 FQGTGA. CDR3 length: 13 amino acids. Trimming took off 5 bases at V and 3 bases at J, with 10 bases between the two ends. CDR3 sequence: CASSVQSDTEAFF. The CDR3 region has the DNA TGTGCCAGCAGCGTGCAGTCGGACACTGAAGCTTTCTTT.

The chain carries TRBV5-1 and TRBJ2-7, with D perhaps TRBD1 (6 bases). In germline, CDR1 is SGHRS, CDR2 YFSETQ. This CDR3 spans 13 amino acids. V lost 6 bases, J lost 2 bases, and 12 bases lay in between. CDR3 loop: CASKGGQTYEQYF. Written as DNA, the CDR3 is TGCGCCAGCAAAGGCGGACAGACCTACGAGCAGTACTTC. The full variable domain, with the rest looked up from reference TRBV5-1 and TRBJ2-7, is KAGVTQTPRYLIKTRGQQVTLSCSPISGHRSVSWYQQTPGQGLQFLFEYFSETQRNKGNFPGRFSGRQFSNSRSEMNVSTLELGDSALYLCASKGGQTYEQYFGPGTRLTVT.

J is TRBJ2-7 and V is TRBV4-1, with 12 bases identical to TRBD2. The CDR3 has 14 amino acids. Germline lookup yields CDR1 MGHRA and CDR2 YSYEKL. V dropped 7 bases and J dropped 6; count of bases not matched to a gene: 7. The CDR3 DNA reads TGCGCCAGCACCCCGACTAGCGGGAGTTCCGAGCAGTACTTC. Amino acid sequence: CASTPTSGSSEQYF.

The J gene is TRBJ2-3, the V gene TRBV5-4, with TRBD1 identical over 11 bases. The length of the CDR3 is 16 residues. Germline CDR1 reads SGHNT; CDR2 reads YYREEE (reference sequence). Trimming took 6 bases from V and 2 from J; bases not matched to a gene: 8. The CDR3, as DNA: TGTGCCAGCAAAGTCGGACAGGGGGCCCCCACAGATACGCAGTATTTT. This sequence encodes CASKVGQGAPTDTQYF.

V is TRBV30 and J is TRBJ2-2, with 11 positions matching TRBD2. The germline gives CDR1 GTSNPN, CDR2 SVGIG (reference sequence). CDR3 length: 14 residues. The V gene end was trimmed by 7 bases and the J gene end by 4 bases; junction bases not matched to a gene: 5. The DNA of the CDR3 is TGTGCCTCGGATAGCGGGAGGGGCACCGGGGAGCTGTTTTTT. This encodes CASDSGRGTGELFF.

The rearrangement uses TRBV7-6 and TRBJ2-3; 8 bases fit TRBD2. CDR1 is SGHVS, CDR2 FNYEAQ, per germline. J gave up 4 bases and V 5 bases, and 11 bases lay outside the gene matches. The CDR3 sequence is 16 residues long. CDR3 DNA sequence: TGTGCCAGCAGCGTAAGTAGCGGGACGTTCGCAGATACGCAGTATTTT. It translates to CASSVSSGTFADTQYF.

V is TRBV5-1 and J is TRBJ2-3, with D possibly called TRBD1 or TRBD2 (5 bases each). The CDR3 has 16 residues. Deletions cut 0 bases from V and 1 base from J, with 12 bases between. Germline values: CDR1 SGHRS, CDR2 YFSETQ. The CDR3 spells CASSLAEGRGTDTQYF. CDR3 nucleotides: TGCGCCAGCAGCTTGGCCGAGGGACGGGGCACAGATACGCAGTATTTT.

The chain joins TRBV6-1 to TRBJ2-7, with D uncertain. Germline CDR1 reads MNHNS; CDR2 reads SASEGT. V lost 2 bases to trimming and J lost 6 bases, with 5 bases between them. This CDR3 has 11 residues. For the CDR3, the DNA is TGTGCCAGCAGTGAACATGTCGAGCAGTACTTC. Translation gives CASSEHVEQYF.

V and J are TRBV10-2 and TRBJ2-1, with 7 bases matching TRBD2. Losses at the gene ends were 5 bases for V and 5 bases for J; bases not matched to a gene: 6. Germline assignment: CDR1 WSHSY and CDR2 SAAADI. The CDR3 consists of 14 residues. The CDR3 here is CASSSAGDDNEQFF. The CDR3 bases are TGCGCCAGCAGTTCGGCGGGAGACGACAATGAGCAGTTCTTC.

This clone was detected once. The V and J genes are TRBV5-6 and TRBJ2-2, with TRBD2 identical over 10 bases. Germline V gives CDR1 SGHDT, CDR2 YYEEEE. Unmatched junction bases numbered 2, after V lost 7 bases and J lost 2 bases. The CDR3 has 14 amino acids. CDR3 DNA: TGTGCCAGCCGGACTAGCGGAAACACCGGGGAGCTGTTTTTT. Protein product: CASRTSGNTGELFF. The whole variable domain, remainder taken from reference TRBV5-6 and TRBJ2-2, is DAGVTQSPTHLIKTRGQQVTLRCSPKSGHDTVSWYQQALGQGPQFIFQYYEEEERQRGNFPDRFSGHQFPNYSSELNVNALLLGDSALYLCASRTSGNTGELFFGEGSRLTVL.

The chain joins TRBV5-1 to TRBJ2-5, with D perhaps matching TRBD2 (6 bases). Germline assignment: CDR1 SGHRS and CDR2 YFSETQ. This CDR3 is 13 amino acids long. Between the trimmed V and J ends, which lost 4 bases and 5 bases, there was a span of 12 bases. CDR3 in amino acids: CASSPEGKETQYF. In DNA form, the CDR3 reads TGCGCCAGCAGCCCGGAGGGCAAGGAGACCCAGTACTTC.

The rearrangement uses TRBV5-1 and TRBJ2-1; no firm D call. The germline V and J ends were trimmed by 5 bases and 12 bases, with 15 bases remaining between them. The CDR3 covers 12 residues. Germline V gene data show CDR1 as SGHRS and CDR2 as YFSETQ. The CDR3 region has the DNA TGCGCCAGCAGTTCTCCCGGGTCGTGGCAGTTCTTC. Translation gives CASSSPGSWQFF. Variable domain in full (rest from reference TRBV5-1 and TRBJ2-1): KAGVTQTPRYLIKTRGQQVTLSCSPISGHRSVSWYQQTPGQGLQFLFEYFSETQRNKGNFPGRFSGRQFSNSRSEMNVSTLELGDSALYLCASSSPGSWQFFGPGTRLTVL.

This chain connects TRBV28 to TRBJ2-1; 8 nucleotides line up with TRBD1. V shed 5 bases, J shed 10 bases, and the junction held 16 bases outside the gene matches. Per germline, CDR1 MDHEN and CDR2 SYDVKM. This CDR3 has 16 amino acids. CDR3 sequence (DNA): TGTGCCAGCAGTCCTCCCGGGACAGGCCTGACGAGGGAGCAGTTCTTC. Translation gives CASSPPGTGLTREQFF.